The 2 T cell receptor beta chains reported below all come from one sample, sequenced in a study of cytomegalovirus exposure and HLA in healthy donors. Assay used: immunoSEQ multiplex PCR; TCRdb lists only in-frame clones, some missing. The sample includes about 130,000 clones, 89% of them seen just once. Sequenced: PBMCs. The receptor source for this set is a woman aged 18-29 years in good health and CMV-seronegative.

The gene calls are TRBV5-1 and TRBJ2-2, with D possibly TRBD1 on 6 matching bases. The V end was cut by 4 bases, the J end by 8 bases, with 18 bases between. CDR1 is SGHRS and CDR2 is YFSETQ in the germline V gene. This CDR3 comprises 15 residues. In nucleotides, the CDR3 is TGCGCCAGCAGCGAATGGGGGCAGATCATGGGGGAGCTGTTTTTT. Translation gives CASSEWGQIMGELFF.

The chain couples TRBV19 to TRBJ1-6; D is undetermined. Trimming shortened V by 1 base and J by 0 bases, and 7 bases separated the two germline ends. This CDR3 has 16 amino acids. The germline V gene has CDR1 LNHDA and CDR2 SQIVND (reference sequence). The CDR3 protein is CASSIGGSSYNSPLHF. The CDR3 DNA reads as TGTGCCAGTAGTATAGGCGGGAGCTCCTATAATTCACCCCTCCACTTT.